This T cell receptor beta chain appears in the sequencing data of a study of shared clonotypes between healthy human individuals. Study-level background: Each donor had three CD4 naive, three CD4 memory, two CD8 naive and one CD8 memory plate.

Study-level results: Larger richness was generally estimated for naive than memory subsets.

Libraries were prepared by immunoSEQ multiplex PCR; TCRdb keeps only in-frame clonotypes and omits some of them. The data contain 2 million or so clones, 85% to 95% of them singletons. V lost 1 base and J lost 1, with 11 bases in between. This CDR3 contains 15 residues. Germline-derived CDR1 and CDR2 are SGHTA and FQGNSA. Regarding this clone: Antigen specificity is unknown.

Sequencing used naive CD4+ T cells sorted from blood. This sample's subset: CD45RA+ positively selected. This chain uses TRBV7-2 with TRBJ2-7; D gene ambiguous. The clonotype comes from a man aged 18 to 35 in good health. This CDR3 is CASSLGFGPSYEQYF. Written as DNA, the CDR3 is TGTGCCAGCAGCTTAGGATTTGGGCCTTCCTACGAGCAGTACTTC.